Described below is a single T cell receptor beta chain sequence and its context. What it binds is not known. CDR1 is MDHEN, CDR2 SYDVKM, per germline. CDR3 length equals 13 residues. The V gene lost 6 bases and the J gene lost 1 base, with 6 bases spanning the gap. This sample is drawn from a study of beta chain features in type 1 diabetes. Study conclusions and caveats: Type 1 diabetes patients showed a moderate but significant shortening of TCRB CDR3s in all four CD4+ subsets. The analysis here could not establish whether HLA type shapes TCRB rearrangement.

What was sequenced were expressed TCRB transcripts, since all of the isolated RNA had been reverse transcribed. Sequencing used immunoSEQ multiplex PCR; TCRdb keeps in-frame clones, though not all of them. Among 600,000 to 700,000 clones listed, roughly 12% were seen once. Every donor provided one heparinised blood draw, which averaged approximately 120 mL. Input material: naive CD4+ T cells from blood. This TCR came from a man aged 25-45 years with type 1 diabetes. The chain is built from TRBV28 and TRBJ2-2; D not resolved. CDR3 DNA: TGTGCCAGCAGGGACGAGAACACCGGGGAGCTGTTTTTT. Translating it yields CASRDENTGELFF.